Below, 20 T cell receptor beta chains from the same sample are listed, as sequenced in a study of shared clonotypes between healthy human individuals. Sequenced by immunoSEQ multiplex PCR; TCRdb stores in-frame clones only, minus some. The sample lists 450,000 to 600,000 clones; 70% to 85% were seen once. The specimen was PBMCs. The origin of the receptors is a middle-aged woman in good health. Some clones in this sample may be carry-over from other donors' samples.

V and J are TRBV5-1 and TRBJ2-5; 8 bases align to TRBD2. The CDR3 covers 15 residues. The J segment lost 4 bases and the V segment lost 4 bases, leaving 9 bases of the junction unmatched. The V gene's germline CDR1 is SGHRS and CDR2 YFSETQ. The CDR3 spells CASSNSLAGGETQYF. The CDR3 nucleotides read TGCGCCAGCAGCAACTCCTTGGCGGGGGGAGAGACCCAGTACTTC.

The rearrangement uses TRBV5-4 and TRBJ2-3; 8 positions match TRBD2. V shed 4 bases, J shed 3 bases, and the junction held 10 bases outside the gene matches. This CDR3 is 16 amino acids long. Germline V gives CDR1 SGHNT, CDR2 YYREEE (reference sequence). The CDR3 sequence: CASSLRGDYRTDTQYF. In DNA form, the CDR3 reads TGTGCCAGCAGCCTGCGGGGGGACTATAGAACAGATACGCAGTATTTT.

The V call is TRBV5-4, the J call TRBJ2-3; 12 bases are a match to TRBD2. This CDR3 is 16 amino acids long. V was clipped by 6 bases and J by 6 bases; unmatched bases: 11. Per germline, CDR1 SGHNT and CDR2 YYREEE (reference sequence). CDR3 in amino acids: CASNLNRLAGGDTQYF. The CDR3 coding sequence is TGTGCCAGCAACCTCAATCGGCTAGCGGGAGGGGATACGCAGTATTTT.

This clone was counted many times. The gene calls are TRBV9 and TRBJ2-4, with no clear D. This CDR3 comprises 16 residues. The germline V gene has CDR1 SGDLS and CDR2 YYNGEE. Trimming shortened V by 4 bases and J by 0 bases, and 14 bases separated the two germline ends. The CDR3, as DNA: TGTGCCAGCAGCCCCCGGGCGACATTAGCCAAAAACATTCAGTACTTC. Amino acids: CASSPRATLAKNIQYF. Based on the CDR3 plus reference TRBV9 and TRBJ2-4, the full variable domain is DSGVTQTPKHLITATGQRVTLRCSPRSGDLSVYWYQQSLDQGLQFLIQYYNGEERAKGNILERFSAQQFPDLHSELNLSSLELGDSALYFCASSPRATLAKNIQYFGAGTRLSVL.

V and J are TRBV4-1 and TRBJ2-2; 7 bases fit TRBD2. The CDR3 totals 16 residues. The junction had 12 bases not matched to a gene; V was cut back by 5 bases and J by 6 bases. In germline, CDR1 is MGHRA, CDR2 YSYEKL. The CDR3 DNA reads as TGCGCCAGCAGCTCCGCCCGGCGGGAGCGACCCGGGGAGCTGTTTTTT. As protein: CASSSARRERPGELFF.

The gene calls are TRBV5-1 and TRBJ2-7; 13 bases are a match to TRBD2. This CDR3 spans 17 amino acids. The germline gives CDR1 SGHRS, CDR2 YFSETQ. V was clipped by 2 bases and J by 0 bases; unmatched bases: 5. The DNA for the CDR3 is TGCGCCAGCAGCTTCCCGACTAGCGGGAGGCACTCCTACGAGCAGTACTTC. Translation gives CASSFPTSGRHSYEQYF.

The V and J genes are TRBV28 and TRBJ1-1, with TRBD1 matching over 9 bases. V trimming: 8 bases; J trimming: 0 bases; junction bases outside the gene matches: 7. The germline V gene encodes CDR1 MDHEN and CDR2 SYDVKM. This CDR3 region has 15 residues. CDR3 in DNA: TGTGCCAGCGGGGGGACAGGGAACATGAACACTGAAGCTTTCTTT. Protein: CASGGTGNMNTEAFF.

CDR3 residues: CASSVGGWGPYGYTF. The DNA for the CDR3 is TGTGCCAGCAGCGTAGGGGGTTGGGGCCCCTATGGCTACACCTTC. This chain uses TRBV9 with TRBJ1-2; a possible D gene is TRBD1 (5 bases). Germline V gene data show CDR1 as SGDLS and CDR2 as YYNGEE. V was pared by 0 bases and J by 4 bases, with 13 bases between. The CDR3 sequence is 15 residues long.

V and J are TRBV28 and TRBJ2-4; D not certain. The CDR3 totals 14 residues. Trimming removed 7 bases at V and 0 bases at J, with 10 bases between. Per the germline V gene, CDR1 is MDHEN and CDR2 is SYDVKM. DNA for the CDR3: TGTGCCAGCAACGCAGCACTAGCCAAAAACATTCAGTACTTC. This translates into CASNAALAKNIQYF.

The chain links TRBV2 to TRBJ2-7, with 7 bases matching TRBD2. The CDR3 is 14 residues long. Looked up from germline, CDR1 is SNHLY and CDR2 is FYNNEI. Trimming took 3 bases from V and 4 from J; bases not matched to a gene: 6. Here the CDR3 reads CASSENSGRYEQYF. The CDR3 coding sequence is TGTGCCAGCAGTGAGAATAGCGGGCGATACGAGCAGTACTTC.

The chain employs TRBV4-3 and TRBJ2-7, with D possibly TRBD2 on 6 matching bases. V was pared by 1 base and J by 1 base, with 17 bases between. From germline, CDR1 is LGHNA and CDR2 YSLEER. There are 17 residues in the CDR3. The CDR3 nucleotides are TGCGCCAGCAGCCAAGGGGGCTTCCCGGGAGCGTCCTACGAGCAGTACTTC. Its translation: CASSQGGFPGASYEQYF.

The chain is built from TRBV7-9 and TRBJ2-2; 7 bases are a match to TRBD2. CDR3 length: 15 residues. CDR1 is SEHNR, CDR2 FQNEAQ, per germline (reference sequence). J gave up 2 bases and V 6 bases, and 6 bases lay outside the gene matches. CDR3 nucleotide sequence: TGTGCCAGCAGGGACCGGGACTACAACACCGGGGAGCTGTTTTTT. Translated, it gives CASRDRDYNTGELFF.

The chain carries TRBV7-2 and TRBJ1-1; D call uncertain. Germline V CDR1 and CDR2: SGHTA, FQGNSA. CDR3 length: 17 amino acids. The V gene lost 1 base and the J gene lost 6 bases, with 21 bases spanning the gap. This CDR3 is CASSLDLGFTSAAEAFF. CDR3 DNA: TGTGCCAGCAGCTTAGATCTGGGCTTCACCTCCGCGGCTGAAGCTTTCTTT.

The V gene is TRBV6-5, the J gene TRBJ1-3; D uncertain. CDR1 is MNHEY and CDR2 is SVGAGI in the germline V gene. The CDR3 contains 16 residues. Between the trimmed V and J ends, which lost 0 bases and 1 base, there was a span of 10 bases. The CDR3 region is CASSYSRMGSGNTIYF. CDR3 in DNA: TGTGCCAGCAGTTACTCGAGGATGGGGTCTGGAAACACCATATATTTT.

This chain connects TRBV5-4 to TRBJ1-2; 8 nucleotides align to TRBD1. CDR1 and CDR2 from the germline V gene are SGHNT and YYREEE (reference sequence). J lost 6 bases, V lost 3 bases, and 7 bases had no gene match. CDR3 length: 14 residues. CDR3 amino acids: CASSSPGQGHGYTF. As DNA, the CDR3 is TGTGCCAGCAGCTCACCCGGACAGGGTCATGGCTACACCTTC.

This chain joins TRBV5-1 and TRBJ2-1; 10 nucleotides agree with TRBD2. CDR1 is SGHRS, CDR2 YFSETQ, per germline. Unmatched junction bases numbered 4, after V lost 3 bases and J lost 1 base. This CDR3 comprises 16 residues. The CDR3 loop reads CASSSLAGGSYNEQFF. CDR3 coding DNA: TGCGCCAGCAGCTCATTAGCGGGAGGATCCTACAATGAGCAGTTCTTC. Variable domain in full (rest from reference TRBV5-1 and TRBJ2-1): KAGVTQTPRYLIKTRGQQVTLSCSPISGHRSVSWYQQTPGQGLQFLFEYFSETQRNKGNFPGRFSGRQFSNSRSEMNVSTLELGDSALYLCASSSLAGGSYNEQFFGPGTRLTVL.

For this clone: The DNA is left out, because the CDR3 cannot be placed on it with certainty; the CDR3 is given as TCRdb lists it. The V call is TRBV5-4, the J call TRBJ1-5; the D call of TRBD1 is as the table states it, not checked on the DNA. The CDR3 adds up to 13 amino acids, both ends counted. CDR1 SGHNT and CDR2 YYREEE come from the germline V gene (reference sequence). The CDR3 is CASSLAGESPSIF.

This clone was found once. This chain uses TRBV6-1 with TRBJ2-7, with 8 bases aligning to TRBD1. The CDR3 is 15 amino acids. The V gene's germline CDR1 is MNHNS and CDR2 SASEGT. The V and J ends lost 6 bases and 4 bases, in that order; junction bases with no gene match: 11. DNA of the CDR3: TGTGCCAGCAGATTTTCCTGGGACAGGAATTACGAGCAGTACTTC. Translating gives CASRFSWDRNYEQYF.

The chain couples TRBV2 to TRBJ2-2; D unclear. This CDR3 region has 15 residues. V lost 3 bases and J 0 bases, leaving 8 bases between the germline ends. CDR1 is SNHLY and CDR2 is FYNNEI in the germline V gene. The CDR3 reads CASSEEGSNTGELFF. Written as DNA, the CDR3 is TGTGCCAGCAGTGAGGAAGGATCGAACACCGGGGAGCTGTTTTTT. Complete variable domain (other parts from reference TRBV2 and TRBJ2-2): EPEVTQTPSHQVTQMGQEVILRCVPISNHLYFYWYRQILGQKVEFLVSFYNNEISEKSEIFDDQFSVERPDGSNFTLKIRSTKLEDSAMYFCASSEEGSNTGELFFGEGSRLTVL.

CDR3 loop: CASNPLAGTIRVDTQYF. As DNA, the CDR3 is TGTGCCAGCAACCCTTTGGCGGGGACTATCAGAGTAGATACGCAGTATTTT. The rearrangement uses TRBV11-2 and TRBJ2-3; TRBD2 matches at 7 bases. Losses at the gene ends were 7 bases for V and 5 bases for J; bases not matched to a gene: 18. The CDR3 sequence is 17 residues long. In germline, CDR1 is SGHAT, CDR2 FQNNGV.